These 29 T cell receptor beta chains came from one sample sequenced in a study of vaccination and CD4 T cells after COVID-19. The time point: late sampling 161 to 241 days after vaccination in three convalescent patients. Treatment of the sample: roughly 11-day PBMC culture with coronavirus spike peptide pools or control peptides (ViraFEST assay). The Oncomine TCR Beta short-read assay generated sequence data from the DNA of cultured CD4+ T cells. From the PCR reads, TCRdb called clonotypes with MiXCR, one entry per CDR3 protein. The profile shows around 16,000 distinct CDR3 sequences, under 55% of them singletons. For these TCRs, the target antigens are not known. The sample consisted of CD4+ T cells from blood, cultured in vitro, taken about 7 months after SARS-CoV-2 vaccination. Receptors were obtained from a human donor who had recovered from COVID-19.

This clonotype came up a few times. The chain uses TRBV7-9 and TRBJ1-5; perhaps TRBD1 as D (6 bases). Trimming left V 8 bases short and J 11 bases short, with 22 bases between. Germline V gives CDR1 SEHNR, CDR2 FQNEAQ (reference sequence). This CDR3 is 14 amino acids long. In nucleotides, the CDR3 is TGTGCCAGCGGCGACGACAGTCGTGGACAGTCCCAGCATTTT. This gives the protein CASGDDSRGQSQHF.

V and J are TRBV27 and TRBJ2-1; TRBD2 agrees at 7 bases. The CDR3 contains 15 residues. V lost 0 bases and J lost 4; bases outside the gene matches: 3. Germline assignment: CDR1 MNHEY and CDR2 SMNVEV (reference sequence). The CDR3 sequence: CASSLSGTTYNEQFF. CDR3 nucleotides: TGTGCCAGCAGTTTATCCGGGACTACTTACAATGAGCAGTTCTTC.

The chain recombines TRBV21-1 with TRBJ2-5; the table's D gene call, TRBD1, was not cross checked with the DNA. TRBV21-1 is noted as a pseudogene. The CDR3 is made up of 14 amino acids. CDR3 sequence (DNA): TGTGCCAGCAGCAAGGGACAGTGGACGGAGACCCAGTACTTC. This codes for CASSKGQWTETQYF.

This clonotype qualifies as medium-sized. CDR3 nucleotide sequence: TGCGCCAGCAGCCAAGTATTCGGACAGGGTGGACAGACCCAGTACTTC. Amino acids: CASSQVFGQGGQTQYF. The rearrangement uses TRBV4-3 and TRBJ2-5, with TRBD1 identical over 8 bases. V lost 1 base, J lost 6 bases, and 10 bases stayed unmatched. The CDR3 loop spans 16 amino acids. The germline CDR1 and CDR2 sequences are LGHNA and YSLEER.

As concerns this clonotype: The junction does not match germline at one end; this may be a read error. CDR3 sequence reads: CASSLWAGGGSRSPLHF. Written as DNA, the CDR3 is TGTGCCAGCAGCTTATGGGCAGGGGGAGGGTCGCGTTCACCCCTCCACTTT. V gene TRBV27 combines with J gene TRBJ1-6; 7 bases map to TRBD1. Germline V lookup: CDR1 MNHEY, CDR2 SMNVEV (reference sequence). This CDR3 has 17 residues.

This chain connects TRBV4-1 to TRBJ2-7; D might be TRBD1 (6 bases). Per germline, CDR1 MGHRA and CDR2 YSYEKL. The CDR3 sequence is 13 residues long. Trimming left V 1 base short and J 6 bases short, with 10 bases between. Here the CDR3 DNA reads TGCGCCAGCAGCCAAGTGGCAGGGGCCGAGCAGTACTTC. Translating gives CASSQVAGAEQYF.

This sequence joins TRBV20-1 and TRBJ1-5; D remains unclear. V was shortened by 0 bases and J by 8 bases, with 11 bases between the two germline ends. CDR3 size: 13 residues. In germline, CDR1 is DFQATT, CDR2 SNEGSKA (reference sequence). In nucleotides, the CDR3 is TGCAGTGCTAGAGATCAAGGAGTTGAGCCCCAGCATTTT. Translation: CSARDQGVEPQHF.

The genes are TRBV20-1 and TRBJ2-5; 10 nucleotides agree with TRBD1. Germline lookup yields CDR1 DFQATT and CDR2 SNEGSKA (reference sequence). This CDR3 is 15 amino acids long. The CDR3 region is CSLVPDRGQMETQYF. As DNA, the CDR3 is TGCAGCCTCGTCCCCGACAGGGGGCAGATGGAGACCCAGTACTTC.

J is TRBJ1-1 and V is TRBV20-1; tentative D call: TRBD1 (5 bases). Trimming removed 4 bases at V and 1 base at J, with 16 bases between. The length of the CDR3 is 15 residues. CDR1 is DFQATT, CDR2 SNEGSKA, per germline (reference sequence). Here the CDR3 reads CSATPLGGTNTEAFF. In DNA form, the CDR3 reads TGCAGTGCTACGCCCCTCGGGGGGACGAACACTGAAGCTTTCTTT.

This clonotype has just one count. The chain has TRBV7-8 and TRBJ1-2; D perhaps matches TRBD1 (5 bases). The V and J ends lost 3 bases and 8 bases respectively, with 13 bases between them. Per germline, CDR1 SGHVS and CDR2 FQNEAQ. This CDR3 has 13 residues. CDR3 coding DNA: TGTGCCAGCAGCTTTTACGGGGCCCGCGGCTACACCTTC. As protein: CASSFYGARGYTF.

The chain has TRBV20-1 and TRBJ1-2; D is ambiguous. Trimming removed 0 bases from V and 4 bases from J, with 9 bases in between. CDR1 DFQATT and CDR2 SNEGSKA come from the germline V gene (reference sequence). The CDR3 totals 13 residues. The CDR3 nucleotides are TGCAGTGCTAGAGATCGGGCCAGCTATGGCTACACCTTC. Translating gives CSARDRASYGYTF.

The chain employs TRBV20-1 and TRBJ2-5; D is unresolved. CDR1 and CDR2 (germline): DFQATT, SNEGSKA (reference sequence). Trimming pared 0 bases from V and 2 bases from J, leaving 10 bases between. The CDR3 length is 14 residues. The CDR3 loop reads CSARDLSLQETQYF. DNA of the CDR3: TGCAGTGCTAGAGATCTCAGTTTACAAGAGACCCAGTACTTC.

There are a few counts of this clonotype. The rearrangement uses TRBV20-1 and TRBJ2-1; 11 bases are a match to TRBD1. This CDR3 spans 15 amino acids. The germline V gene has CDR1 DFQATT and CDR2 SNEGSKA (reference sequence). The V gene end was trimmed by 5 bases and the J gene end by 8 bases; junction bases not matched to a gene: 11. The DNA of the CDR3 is TGCAGTGCTGCACCCGGGACAGGGGGTATTTATGAGCAGTTCTTC. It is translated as CSAAPGTGGIYEQFF.

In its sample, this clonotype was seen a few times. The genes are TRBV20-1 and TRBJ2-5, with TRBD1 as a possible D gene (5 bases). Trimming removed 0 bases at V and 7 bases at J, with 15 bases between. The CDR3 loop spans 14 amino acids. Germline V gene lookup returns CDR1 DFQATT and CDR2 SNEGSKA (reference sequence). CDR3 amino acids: CSARDPQGPGTQYF. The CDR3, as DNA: TGCAGTGCTAGAGATCCTCAGGGTCCCGGGACCCAGTACTTC.

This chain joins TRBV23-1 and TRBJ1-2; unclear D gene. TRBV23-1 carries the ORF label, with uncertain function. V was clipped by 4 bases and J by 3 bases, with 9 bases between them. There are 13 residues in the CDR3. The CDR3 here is CASSRGSYYGYTF. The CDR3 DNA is TGCGCCAGCAGTCGCGGATCCTACTATGGCTACACCTTC.

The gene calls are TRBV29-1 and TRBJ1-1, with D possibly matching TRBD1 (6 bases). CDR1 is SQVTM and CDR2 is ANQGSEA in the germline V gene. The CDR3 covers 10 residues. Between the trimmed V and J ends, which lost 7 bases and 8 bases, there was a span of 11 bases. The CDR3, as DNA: TGCAGCGCCTGGAGGGGGGAAGCTTTCTTT. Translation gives CSAWRGEAFF.

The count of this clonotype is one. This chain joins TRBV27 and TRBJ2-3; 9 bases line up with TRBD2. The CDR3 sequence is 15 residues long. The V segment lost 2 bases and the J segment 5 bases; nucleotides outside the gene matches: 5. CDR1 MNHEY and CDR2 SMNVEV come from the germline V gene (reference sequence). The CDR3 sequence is CASSLLAGGVDTQYF. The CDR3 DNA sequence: TGTGCCAGCAGTTTACTGGCGGGAGGGGTAGATACGCAGTATTTT.

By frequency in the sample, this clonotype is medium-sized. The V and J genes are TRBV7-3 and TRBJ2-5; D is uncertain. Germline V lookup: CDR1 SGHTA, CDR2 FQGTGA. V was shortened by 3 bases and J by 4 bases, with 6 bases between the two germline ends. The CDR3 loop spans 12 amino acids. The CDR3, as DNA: TGTGCCAGCAGCTTCAGAGGAGAGACCCAGTACTTC. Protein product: CASSFRGETQYF.

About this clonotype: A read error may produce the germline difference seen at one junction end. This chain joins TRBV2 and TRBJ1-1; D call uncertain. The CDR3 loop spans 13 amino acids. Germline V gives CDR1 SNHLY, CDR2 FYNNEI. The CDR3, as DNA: TGTGTCAGCAGTGTCGTACTCAACACTGAAGCTTTCTTT. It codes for CVSSVVLNTEAFF. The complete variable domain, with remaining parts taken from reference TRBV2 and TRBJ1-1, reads EPEVTQTPSHQVTQMGQEVILRCVPISNHLYFYWYRQILGQKVEFLVSFYNNEISEKSEIFDDQFSVERPDGSNFTLKIRSTKLEDSAMYFCVSSVVLNTEAFFGQGTRLTVV.

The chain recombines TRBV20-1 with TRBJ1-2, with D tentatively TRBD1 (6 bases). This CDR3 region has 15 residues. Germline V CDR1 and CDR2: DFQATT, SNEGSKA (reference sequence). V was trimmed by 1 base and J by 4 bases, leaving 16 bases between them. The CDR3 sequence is CSARVTHRAVYGYTF. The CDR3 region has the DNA TGCAGTGCTAGAGTAACCCACAGGGCGGTCTATGGCTACACCTTC.

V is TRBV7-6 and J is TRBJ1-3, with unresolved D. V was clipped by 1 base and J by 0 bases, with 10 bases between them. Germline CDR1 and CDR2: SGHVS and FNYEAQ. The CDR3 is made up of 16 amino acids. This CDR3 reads CASSLDTSYSGNTIYF. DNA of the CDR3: TGTGCCAGCAGCTTAGATACCTCTTACTCTGGAAACACCATATATTTT.

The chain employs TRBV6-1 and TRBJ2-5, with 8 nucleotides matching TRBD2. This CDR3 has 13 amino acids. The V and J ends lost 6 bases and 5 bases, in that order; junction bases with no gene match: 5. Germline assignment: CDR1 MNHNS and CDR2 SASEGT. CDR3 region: CASSSPGGETQYF. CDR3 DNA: TGTGCCAGCAGCTCACCGGGGGGGGAGACCCAGTACTTC.

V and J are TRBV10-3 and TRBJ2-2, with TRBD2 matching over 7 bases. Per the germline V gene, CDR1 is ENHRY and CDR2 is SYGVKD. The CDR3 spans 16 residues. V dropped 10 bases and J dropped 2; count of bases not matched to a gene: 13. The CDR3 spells CATQQNRGDNTGELFF. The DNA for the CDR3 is TGTGCCACACAACAAAATCGGGGGGATAACACCGGGGAGCTGTTTTTT.

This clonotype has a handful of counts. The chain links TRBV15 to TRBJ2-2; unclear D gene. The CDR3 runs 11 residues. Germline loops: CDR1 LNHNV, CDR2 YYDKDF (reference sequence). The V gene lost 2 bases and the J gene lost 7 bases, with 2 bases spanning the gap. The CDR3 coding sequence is TGTGCCACCAGCAGATACGGGGAGCTGTTTTTT. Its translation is CATSRYGELFF. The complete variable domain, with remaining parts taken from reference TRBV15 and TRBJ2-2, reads DAMVIQNPRYQVTQFGKPVTLSCSQTLNHNVMYWYQQKSSQAPKLLFHYYDKDFNNEADTPDNFQSRRPNTSFCFLDIRSPGLGDTAMYLCATSRYGELFFGEGSRLTVL.

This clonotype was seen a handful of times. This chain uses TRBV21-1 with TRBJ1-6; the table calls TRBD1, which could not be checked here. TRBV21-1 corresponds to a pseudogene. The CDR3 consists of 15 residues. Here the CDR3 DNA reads TGTGCCAGCACCATACCTCTAGGGGCCAGTTCACCCCTCCACTTT. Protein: CASTIPLGASSPLHF.

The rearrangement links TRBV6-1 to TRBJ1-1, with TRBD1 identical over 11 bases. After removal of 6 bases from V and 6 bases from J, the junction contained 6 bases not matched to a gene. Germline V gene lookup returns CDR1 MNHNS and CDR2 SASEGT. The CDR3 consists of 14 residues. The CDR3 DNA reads TGTGCCAGCAGCGGACAGGGGGCGGTTGCTGAAGCTTTCTTT. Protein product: CASSGQGAVAEAFF.

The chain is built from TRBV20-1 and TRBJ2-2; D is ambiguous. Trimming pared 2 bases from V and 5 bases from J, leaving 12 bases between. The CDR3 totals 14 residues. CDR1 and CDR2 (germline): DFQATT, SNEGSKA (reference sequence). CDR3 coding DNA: TGCAGTGCTAGATATCGCGTTACTACCGGGGAGCTGTTTTTT. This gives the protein CSARYRVTTGELFF.

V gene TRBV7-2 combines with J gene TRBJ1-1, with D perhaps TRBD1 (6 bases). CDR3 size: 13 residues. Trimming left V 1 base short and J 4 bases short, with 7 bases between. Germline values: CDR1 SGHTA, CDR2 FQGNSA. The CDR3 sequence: CASSLVQGTEAFF. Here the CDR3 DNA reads TGTGCCAGCAGCTTAGTACAGGGCACTGAAGCTTTCTTT.

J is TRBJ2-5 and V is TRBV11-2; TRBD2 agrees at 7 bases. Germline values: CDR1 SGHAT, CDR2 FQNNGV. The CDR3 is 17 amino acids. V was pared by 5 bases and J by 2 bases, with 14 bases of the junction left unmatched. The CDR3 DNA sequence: TGTGCCAGCAGCCGGGTCGGGGGGAGATTGATACAAGAGACCCAGTACTTC. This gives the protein CASSRVGGRLIQETQYF. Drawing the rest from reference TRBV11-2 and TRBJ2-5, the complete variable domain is EAGVAQSPRYKIIEKRQSVAFWCNPISGHATLYWYQQILGQGPKLLIQFQNNGVVDDSQLPKDRFSAERLKGVDSTLKIQPAKLEDSAVYLCASSRVGGRLIQETQYFGPGTRLLVL.